This TCR beta chain derives from a study of cytomegalovirus exposure and HLA in healthy donors (dated by TCRdb to 2016 to 2017). With regard to the full study: An earlier analysis of 587 of the donors reported 250 to 300 Gb of sequence data and approximately 110 million unique TCR beta sequences from about 200 million T cells. A later analysis re-analyzed previously published TCR beta repertoires from approximately 670 donors and added high-resolution HLA genotyping to study TCR occurrence patterns. HLA typing covered class I and class II loci at four-digit resolution. A later genetic analysis took genome-wide SNP genotypes for 398 of the 666 donors and used that subset as a discovery cohort. Rather than using new phenotypic data, the later analysis identified candidate immune exposures from TCR beta sequences and from how often those sequences occurred across donors. Donor age, sex, ethnicity and CMV serostatus were compiled together with the repertoire data. An earlier analysis of approximately 580 of the donors used high-throughput TCR beta sequencing to judge whether each TCR beta V gene segment behaved as functional or pseudogenic. To predict cytomegalovirus infection status, the study combined high-throughput TCR immunosequencing, statistical association of individual TCRs with disease status, and machine learning. The study aimed to test whether cataloging public T cell receptors could reveal signatures of past pathogen exposure. The number of typed donors differed by locus: roughly 629-630 for A, B, C, DRB1 and DQB1; 522 for DQA1; 606 for DPA1; and 400 to 480 for DPB1. Along with the approximately 700-subject first cohort, a separate validation cohort of over 90 different subjects was used. Five DR-DQ haplotypes were handled as single units for association and clustering, since linkage in the cohort was strong. Every discovery cohort repertoire had been produced on one sequencing platform. Using immunosequencing, the study profiled T cell repertoires from around 680 subjects and related those repertoires to cytomegalovirus serostatus. Approximately 310 gigabases of sequencing data and around 80 million unique TCR sequences made up an early release that covered nearly 650 HLA-typed donors. Of the roughly 400 genotyped donors, about 80% fell in the genetic ancestry cluster associated with self-reported Caucasian donors. On average, roughly 250,000 unique TCR beta nucleotide sequences were sequenced per donor among 398 genotyped donors of the cohort, with about 19% of those sequences being non-productive.

The cohort consisted of hundreds of healthy bone marrow donors. Cohort members were all nominally healthy when sampled, although unrecorded immune exposures were likely present. The donor was CMV seropositive and was included in the group of 250 to 350 seropositive cohort members. Every donor gave a peripheral blood sample, and the peripheral blood mononuclear cells from that sample were used for TCR beta sequencing. Genomic DNA extraction from the blood cell samples was performed with the Qiagen DNeasy Blood Extraction Kit. To prepare the library, the immunoSEQ multiplex PCR assay was applied. For the multiplex PCR, a mixture combining 60 forward primers for TCR Vbeta segments and 13 reverse primers for TCR Jbeta segments was used. Amplification of the CDR3 region of rearranged TCR beta genes was performed with a multiplex PCR assay on genomic DNA. On the Illumina HiSeq System, the amplified TCR beta libraries were sequenced as 87-base-pair reads. The original pipeline was this. In a later analysis, about 80 million unique TCR beta chains were counted across the 650 to 700 repertoires, and around 10 million of these chains were shared by at least two donors. Raw reads were error-corrected and collapsed into unique sequences by a nearest-neighbor algorithm in which closely related sequences were merged to remove PCR and sequencing errors. CDR3 sequences were aligned to IMGT reference sequences to assign V, D and J gene segments. For a sequence to be retained, a match of at least six nucleotides was required to both a V gene segment and a J gene segment. Rearrangements were called productive when the CDR3 lacked stop codons and stayed in frame with V and J; all others were non-productive. Following IMGT convention, CDR3 was defined as the stretch from the second conserved V-encoded cysteine to the conserved J-encoded phenylalanine. Sequences without an unambiguous match to a single V gene segment were excluded from the earlier analysis of about 640 of the donors. In an earlier analysis of a few hundred of the donors, V segments were called functional above 56.7% productive rearrangements and were called segregating when the between-donor standard deviation exceeded 5%. A statistical classification framework was built to diagnose cytomegalovirus status from the catalog of TCR beta chain sequences. V and J gene assignment, in a later analysis, came from comparing TCR nucleotide sequences with IMGT/GENE-DB human TR gene sequences. Using the TCRdist pipeline, a later analysis assigned CDR3 sequences along with most-parsimonious VDJ recombination scenarios. In a later analysis, each TCR beta chain was defined by its CDR3 amino acid sequence together with its V-gene family, and reads lacking a unique V-gene family were excluded. As a way to deal with suspected cross-contamination and a sequencing artifact, a later analysis dropped hundreds of nucleotide sequences that were highly shared and had low generation probability. A later analysis calculated a clonal expansion index for each public chain from normalized within-repertoire ranks of inferred template counts. In a later analysis, generation probabilities were computed with a VDJ recombination model fitted to out-of-frame rearrangements, and the resulting probabilities were checked against IGoR. A later analysis scored TCR-TCR, TCR-HLA and TCR-CMV co-occurrence with hypergeometric tests, applying a repertoire-size bias correction to TCR pairs. To estimate false discovery rates, a later analysis permuted the HLA or CMV assignments 20 times. In a later analysis, co-occurring TCRs were grouped using DBSCAN, with TCRdist sequence similarity added in when clustering inside HLA-allele-positive subsets. Repertoires with fewer than 30,000 or more than 120,000 public chains were left out of co-occurrence clustering, as were a handful of repertoires with anomalous nucleotide sharing. TCRdb retrieved this table from immuneACCESS and kept in-frame rearrangements only. Not all clones are present; in checked studies, unresolved V genes account for under half, and no reason is known for the remainder. The V and J calls and clone size are taken from that table; D and trimming were inferred from the DNA. For this sample the table gives more than 95,000 clones, of which roughly 80% were detected only once. The ten top clones hold 4.5% to 5% of the sample.

What the research found in general, with its limitations: A later analysis reported that several top co-occurrence clusters appeared linked to parvovirus B19, influenza, CMV and Epstein-Barr virus. A total of some 180 TCR beta chains were listed by the study as associated with cytomegalovirus. In a later genetic analysis, fewer N-insertions in productive TCRs were reported among donors in an Asian-associated ancestry cluster than the roughly 700-donor mean. In a later analysis, TCR association rates were found to vary across HLA loci, with the most associated TCRs seen for DRB1 alleles and the fewest for HLA-C alleles. A further reported finding was that TCR beta sequences accurately predicted the HLA-A and HLA-B alleles for most subjects in the first cohort. Correlated functional status among segregating V segments might reflect linkage disequilibrium, but an unknown experimental factor could not be ruled out. An earlier analysis of some 590 of the donors showed that most TCR beta V segments appeared in productive rearrangements either about 87% or about 30% of the time, which broadly matched IMGT annotations. Because HLA typing was unavailable for some donors at each locus, only the typed subset was used in association tests. Three of the identified cytomegalovirus-associated TCR beta chains were confirmed in vitro to be specific for cytomegalovirus antigens. While some public TCRs were present in many individuals, most TCR sequences turned up only very rarely across donors. According to a later analysis, most CMV-associated TCR beta chains appeared to be HLA-restricted, and the HLA associations seemed to be driven largely by CMV exposure. The cohort was sequenced for TCR beta chains only, and without alpha or paired-chain data the features that could be detected were limited. Strong co-occurrence of HLA alleles, especially DR and DQ, made assigning TCR associations to individual alleles difficult. The sequencing pipeline was judged likely to have produced a cluster of highly shared sequence variants as a technical artifact. Some IMGT-functional V segments, including TRBV6-2 and TRBV6-3, could not be told apart with the 87-base-pair reads, so those segments were excluded. Immune exposure information for the cohort was limited to CMV serostatus. A later analysis associated 15,000 or so TCR beta sequences with specific HLA alleles at a false discovery rate of 0.05. The classifier was reported to diagnose cytomegalovirus status with high specificity and sensitivity in both the original and validation cohorts. In a later analysis, HLA-associated TCR beta chains showed more clonal expansion and lower generation probabilities than non-associated chains that were equally common. In a later genetic analysis, a missense DCLRE1C variant was associated with V-gene and J-gene trimming of TCR beta chains, and the association was replicated in an independent cohort. The presence/absence analyses assumed that sequencing depth was roughly uniform across donors, and that assumption may not be true. Because counts were too low, about 15 rarely observed V segments, including chromosome 9 orphons, were left out of the earlier analysis of 587 of the donors. It was suggested by the authors that the approach could potentially be generalized to other disease states and immunological phenotypes.

CDR1 and CDR2 (LNHDA, SQIVND) derive from the germline V gene (reference sequence). The CDR3, from cysteine to phenylalanine, totals 14 residues. Only the CDR3 region is kept as DNA, spanning 42 bases read in frame from base 1. V is shortened by 3 bases, J by 4 bases, and the region joining them spans 12 bases. Regarding this clone: Its cognate antigen has yet to be identified. Per-base qualities were not stored, and no clone one base away is much larger.

The chain is assembled from TRBV19 and TRBJ2-5, and perhaps TRBD2 as D gene, on 5 matching bases. This sequence originates from a man between 50 and 59 years old in good health and CMV-seropositive. Specimen: PBMCs. The DNA reads as follows: TGTGCCAGTAGTATCGGGGTATGGGGAGAGACCCAGTACTTC. Translated, it reads CASSIGVWGETQYF.